Presented here are 18 T cell receptor beta chains from one specimen sequenced in a study of blood T cells in healthy people across ages. For the second PCR, which ran for about 7 to 11 cycles, a sample-barcoded 5' primer and a J-beta primer mix were used. TCRdb re-derived calls from the 5' RACE reads in MiXCR, one entry per CDR3 protein. The sample has around 900,000 distinct CDR3 sequences; roughly half are singletons. Sequenced material: blood. These receptors were taken from a woman aged 60-70 years in good health.

The gene calls are TRBV28 and TRBJ1-2; D is unresolved. V was cut by 5 bases and J by 4 bases, with 8 bases left in between. CDR3 length: 12 residues. The germline V gene encodes CDR1 MDHEN and CDR2 SYDVKM. The CDR3 sequence: CASSAFTYGYTF. In nucleotides, the CDR3 is TGTGCCAGCAGTGCCTTTACCTATGGCTACACCTTC.

The genes are TRBV7-9 and TRBJ2-3; TRBD2 might be the D (6 bases). This CDR3 has 15 amino acids. From germline, CDR1 is SEHNR and CDR2 FQNEAQ (reference sequence). Trimming took off 2 bases at V and 1 base at J, with 10 bases between the two ends. In DNA form, the CDR3 reads TGTGCCAGCAGCTTAAGTCCGGGGGGCACAGATACGCAGTATTTT. Residues: CASSLSPGGTDTQYF.

CDR3 in amino acids: CASSQDAGVGGYTF. In DNA form, the CDR3 reads TGCGCCAGCAGCCAAGATGCAGGGGTCGGAGGCTACACCTTC. V and J are TRBV4-3 and TRBJ1-2, with TRBD1 as a possible D gene (6 bases). This CDR3 contains 14 residues. Trimming took off 0 bases at V and 8 bases at J, with 13 bases between the two ends. The V gene's germline CDR1 is LGHNA and CDR2 YSLEER.

This clonotype is a singleton in its sample. V usage is TRBV20-1 and J usage is TRBJ1-1; 7 bases align to TRBD1. This CDR3 is built from 12 residues. Germline trimming cut 3 bases from V and 9 bases from J; bases unmatched to any gene: 7. Per the germline V gene, CDR1 is DFQATT and CDR2 is SNEGSKA (reference sequence). The CDR3 DNA follows: TGCAGTGCTAGGCGACAGGGCAGCAAAGCTTTCTTT. As protein: CSARRQGSKAFF.

This chain links TRBV5-4 with TRBJ2-5; TRBD1 or TRBD2 may be the D gene (5 bases each). Germline CDR1 reads SGHNT; CDR2 reads YYREEE (reference sequence). The CDR3 is made up of 16 amino acids. V was clipped by 4 bases and J by 4 bases, with 20 bases between them. The CDR3 DNA follows: TGTGCCAGCAGCCGCCAGAAACTCGGGGCCCCAGAGACCCAGTACTTC. Its protein product is CASSRQKLGAPETQYF.

This chain uses TRBV7-2 with TRBJ2-1; 7 bases are a match to TRBD2. Trimming at V came to 3 bases and at J to 15 bases, leaving 5 bases not matched to a gene. The CDR3 runs to 11 residues. Germline CDR1 SGHTA, CDR2 FQGNSA. CDR3 region: CASSLRTSAFF. CDR3 coding DNA: TGTGCCAGCAGCTTGAGAACTAGCGCGTTCTTC.

This chain connects TRBV15 to TRBJ1-4; no definite D call. The length of the CDR3 is 15 residues. The germline V gene has CDR1 LNHNV and CDR2 YYDKDF (reference sequence). V lost 1 base and J lost 8, with 14 bases in between. CDR3 sequence reads: CATSRVELMGEKLFF. The CDR3 DNA is TGTGCCACCAGCAGAGTCGAGCTAATGGGAGAAAAACTGTTTTTT.

This rearrangement joins TRBV20-1 to TRBJ1-2, with TRBD1 as a possible D gene (6 bases). Germline V gene sequence: CDR1 DFQATT, CDR2 SNEGSKA (reference sequence). The CDR3 is 14 residues long. V lost 0 bases and J 8 bases, leaving 16 bases between the germline ends. The CDR3: CSAREGGRGEGYTF. The CDR3 nucleotides are TGCAGTGCTAGAGAAGGGGGAAGGGGCGAGGGCTACACCTTC.

This clonotype was recorded a few times. The chain is built from TRBV28 and TRBJ2-7; 7 positions match TRBD2. Germline values: CDR1 MDHEN, CDR2 SYDVKM. The CDR3 contains 19 residues. The V gene end was trimmed by 7 bases and the J gene end by 0 bases; junction bases not matched to a gene: 21. The CDR3 sequence: CASIGADGGGTTSSYEQYF. In DNA, the CDR3 is TGTGCCAGCATCGGGGCTGATGGGGGAGGGACCACCAGCTCCTACGAGCAGTACTTC.

A single count supports this clonotype. CDR3 residues: CSVEEGWRPEQFF. DNA for the CDR3: TGCAGCGTTGAGGAGGGTTGGAGGCCTGAGCAGTTCTTC. The chain carries TRBV29-1 and TRBJ2-1; D might be TRBD2 (6 bases). CDR1 is SQVTM and CDR2 is ANQGSEA in the germline V gene. The CDR3 is 13 residues long. Trimming cost V 3 bases and J 9 bases, with 15 bases left between them.

The rearrangement uses TRBV9 and TRBJ2-1, with TRBD2 identical over 12 bases. With V trimmed by 4 bases and J by 3 bases, 8 bases remained unmatched. Germline-derived CDR1 and CDR2 are SGDLS and YYNGEE. CDR3 size: 17 residues. The CDR3 protein is CASSPQPGLAGYNEQFF. As DNA, the CDR3 is TGTGCCAGCAGCCCCCAACCGGGACTAGCGGGCTACAATGAGCAGTTCTTC.

J is TRBJ2-5 and V is TRBV28; 12 bases are shared with TRBD2. The closer fit of TRBJ2-7 to the DNA end suggests the J call may be wrong. The CDR3 extends over 15 amino acids. Germline values: CDR1 MDHEN, CDR2 SYDVKM. The CDR3 here is CASSVWTSGKYEQYF. In DNA form, the CDR3 reads TGTGCCAGCAGTGTCTGGACTAGCGGGAAGTACGAGCAGTACTTC.

This clonotype was detected a few times. One end of the junction fails to match germline, which may point to a read error. The chain joins TRBV4-3 to TRBJ1-2, with D tentatively TRBD1 (5 bases). Germline CDR1 LGHNA, CDR2 YSLEER. The CDR3 has 15 residues. The CDR3 DNA reads TGCGCCAGCAGCGAAGACCGTGTCAGGGTGTCTGGCTACACCTTC. It encodes CASSEDRVRVSGYTF.

The chain joins TRBV7-8 to TRBJ1-4; tentative D call: TRBD1 (5 bases). This CDR3 has 15 residues. Germline values: CDR1 SGHVS, CDR2 FQNEAQ. V gave up 3 bases and J gave up 8 bases, with 16 bases separating them. CDR3 nucleotide sequence: TGTGCCAGCAGCTTCTTGGGACCTCGACGGGAAAAACTGTTTTTT. Translating it yields CASSFLGPRREKLFF.

J is TRBJ2-3 and V is TRBV5-4; D call uncertain. This CDR3 has 12 amino acids. CDR1 SGHNT and CDR2 YYREEE come from the germline V gene (reference sequence). The V end was cut by 1 base, the J end by 7 bases, with 7 bases between. The CDR3, as DNA: TGTGCCAGCAGCTTGTATGACAATACGCAGTATTTT. Its translation is CASSLYDNTQYF.

In the case of this clonotype: Just one base apart from a much larger clone, this may be a read error. V and J are TRBV12-3 or TRBV12-4 and TRBJ2-3, with 12 bases aligning to TRBD2. J was trimmed by 2 bases and V by 6 bases; bases with no gene match: 3. This CDR3 has 15 amino acids. The DNA for the CDR3 is TGTGCCAGCAGCGGACTAGCGGGGCTCACAGATACGCAGTATTTT. The encoded protein is CASSGLAGLTDTQYF.

This chain connects TRBV20-1 to TRBJ2-4, with D hard to call. There are 16 residues in the CDR3. CDR1 DFQATT and CDR2 SNEGSKA come from the germline V gene (reference sequence). Trimming cost V 0 bases and J 0 bases, with 12 bases left between them. The CDR3 coding sequence is TGCAGTGCTAGAGATATCCCAGCTCGAGCCAAAAACATTCAGTACTTC. Encoded protein: CSARDIPARAKNIQYF.

This clonotype was seen just once. This could be a read error, since a much larger clone is one nucleotide away. The V gene is TRBV6-2 or TRBV6-3, the J gene TRBJ2-5; D call uncertain. The V end lost 2 bases, the J end lost 1 base, and 2 bases lay between the germline ends. The germline V gene has CDR1 MNHEY and CDR2 SVGEGT. This CDR3 is 12 amino acids long. CDR3 residues: CASSYRQETQYF. DNA for the CDR3: TGTGCCAGCAGTTACCGCCAAGAGACCCAGTACTTC.